The 23 T cell receptor beta chains listed next were all sequenced from one sample in a study of OX40 agonist ivuxolimab in advanced cancers. The data were produced by immunoSEQ multiplex PCR, yet TCRdb's version contains in-frame clones alone and is incomplete. The sample lists about 41,000 clones; 87% were seen once. Sequenced here: CD4+ or CD8+ T cells sorted from blood, sampled in a trial of the OX40 agonist ivuxolimab. These receptors all come from an adult with an advanced solid tumor such as melanoma, head and neck, liver or kidney cancer.

The chain has TRBV5-1 and TRBJ2-6; D might be TRBD1 (6 bases). The CDR3 length is 15 residues. V dropped 4 bases and J dropped 2 bases, with 10 bases sitting between them. The germline V gene has CDR1 SGHRS and CDR2 YFSETQ. The CDR3 DNA reads as TGCGCCAGCAGCGCCCAGGGGACTGGGGCCAACGTCCTGACTTTC. Its protein is CASSAQGTGANVLTF.

The chain joins TRBV6-1 to TRBJ1-2; D is unresolved. Trimming took 5 bases from V and 6 from J, leaving 7 bases between them. The CDR3 covers 11 residues. Looked up from germline, CDR1 is MNHNS and CDR2 is SASEGT. The CDR3 protein is CASSFRNGYTF. DNA for the CDR3: TGTGCCAGCAGTTTTCGGAATGGCTACACCTTC.

The gene calls are TRBV7-9 and TRBJ2-3; 12 bases are shared with TRBD2. The germline CDR1 and CDR2 sequences are SEHNR and FQNEAQ (reference sequence). V was pared by 0 bases and J by 2 bases, with 3 bases of the junction left unmatched. This CDR3 is 17 amino acids long. CDR3 nucleotide sequence: TGTGCCAGCAGCTTAGCTGGACTAGCGGGAACCACAGATACGCAGTATTTT. It yields the protein CASSLAGLAGTTDTQYF.

This sequence joins TRBV12-5 and TRBJ2-2; D might be TRBD1 (5 bases). V was shortened by 1 base and J by 5 bases, with 5 bases between the two germline ends. The CDR3 is made up of 13 amino acids. Germline loops: CDR1 LGHNT, CDR2 FRNRAP. CDR3 sequence (DNA): TGTGCTAGTGGTTTGGAGGGGACCGGGGAGCTGTTTTTT. It encodes CASGLEGTGELFF.

This rearrangement joins TRBV11-3 to TRBJ2-2; 7 bases line up with TRBD1. Germline V gives CDR1 SGHNT, CDR2 YENEEA. CDR3 size: 14 residues. V was pared by 5 bases and J by 4 bases, with 4 bases of the junction left unmatched. Written as DNA, the CDR3 is TGTGCCAGCAGCACGGGACAGCCCACCGGGGAGCTGTTTTTT. Translation gives CASSTGQPTGELFF. Complete variable domain (other parts from reference TRBV11-3 and TRBJ2-2): EAGVVQSPRYKIIEKKQPVAFWCNPISGHNTLYWYLQNLGQGPELLIRYENEEAVDDSQLPKDRFSAERLKGVDSTLKIQPAELGDSAVYLCASSTGQPTGELFFGEGSRLTVL.

V gene TRBV7-6 combines with J gene TRBJ1-1; tentative D call: TRBD1 (6 bases). Germline assignment: CDR1 SGHVS and CDR2 FNYEAQ. Trimming took off 5 bases at V and 3 bases at J, with 13 bases between the two ends. The CDR3 is 14 amino acids. The chain's CDR3 is CASSREGVDTEAFF. Here the CDR3 DNA reads TGTGCCAGCAGCAGAGAGGGGGTAGACACTGAAGCTTTCTTT.

The rearrangement joins TRBV11-3 to TRBJ2-1; D is unclear. CDR3 size: 16 residues. The V and J ends lost 1 base and 5 bases respectively, with 15 bases between them. Germline V gene sequence: CDR1 SGHNT, CDR2 YENEEA. The CDR3 here is CASSLGWRSQDNEQFF. The CDR3 region has the DNA TGTGCCAGCAGCTTAGGGTGGCGGTCCCAAGACAATGAGCAGTTCTTC.

The chain joins TRBV27 to TRBJ2-7; 8 bases map to TRBD1. CDR1 is MNHEY, CDR2 SMNVEV, per germline (reference sequence). The J segment lost 7 bases and the V segment lost 5 bases, leaving 7 bases of the junction unmatched. This CDR3 is built from 13 residues. The CDR3 nucleotides are TGTGCCAGCAGTGGGGACAGACAGGGGGAGCAGTACTTC. It codes for CASSGDRQGEQYF.

The rearrangement joins TRBV19 to TRBJ1-1; no clear D gene. The V gene's germline CDR1 is LNHDA and CDR2 SQIVND (reference sequence). CDR3 length: 14 amino acids. V was clipped by 7 bases and J by 6 bases, with 18 bases between them. CDR3 nucleotide sequence: TGTGCCAGTATTATCCGGGGATCCAAGGCTGAAGCTTTCTTT. Encoded protein: CASIIRGSKAEAFF.

V and J are TRBV6-6 and TRBJ2-2; TRBD2 might be the D (6 bases). The CDR3 extends over 14 amino acids. Trimming shortened V by 6 bases and J by 3 bases, and 11 bases separated the two germline ends. Germline CDR1 and CDR2: MNHNY and SVGAGI (reference sequence). The CDR3 loop is CASRQAGYTGELFF. Written as DNA, the CDR3 is TGTGCCAGCAGACAAGCGGGCTACACCGGGGAGCTGTTTTTT.

CDR3 in DNA: TGTGCCAGCTCACCCGCAAACACTGAAGCTTTCTTT. It specifies CASSPANTEAFF. This chain uses TRBV18 with TRBJ1-1; D is unresolved. The V and J ends lost 3 bases and 2 bases respectively, with 4 bases between them. There are 12 residues in the CDR3. Germline lookup yields CDR1 KGHSH and CDR2 LQKENI.

CDR3 bases: TGTGCCAGCAGTTACGAGTATTCCTATAATTCACCCCTCCACTTT. This codes for CASSYEYSYNSPLHF. The rearrangement uses TRBV6-5 and TRBJ1-6, with D hard to call. Germline assignment: CDR1 MNHEY and CDR2 SVGAGI. V was clipped by 2 bases and J by 1 base, with 6 bases between them. The CDR3 length is 15 residues.

This rearrangement joins TRBV6-5 to TRBJ2-7; D is perhaps TRBD2 (6 bases). V was shortened by 6 bases and J by 7 bases, with 19 bases between the two germline ends. The CDR3 length is 14 residues. The germline gives CDR1 MNHEY, CDR2 SVGAGI. This CDR3 is CASRRRGTTGEQYF. CDR3 DNA: TGTGCCAGCAGGCGCCGGGGGACGACGGGGGAGCAGTACTTC.

The rearrangement links TRBV5-1 to TRBJ2-3; TRBD1 matches at 7 bases. Trimming took 4 bases from V and 4 from J; bases not matched to a gene: 9. In germline, CDR1 is SGHRS, CDR2 YFSETQ. The CDR3 sequence is 15 residues long. CDR3 nucleotides: TGCGCCAGCAGCCGCGTACAGGGGCAGGCAGATACGCAGTATTTT. Protein product: CASSRVQGQADTQYF.

This clone showed up just once. This chain links TRBV30 with TRBJ1-2; D unclear. The CDR3 is 12 residues long. Trimming removed 5 bases from V and 2 bases from J, with 9 bases in between. CDR1 is GTSNPN, CDR2 SVGIG, per germline (reference sequence). This chain's CDR3 is CAWLGSNYGYTF. The CDR3 DNA follows: TGTGCCTGGCTAGGGTCCAACTATGGCTACACCTTC.

The chain links TRBV5-8 to TRBJ2-3, with 8 bases matching TRBD1. V shed 4 bases, J shed 3 bases, and the junction held 10 bases outside the gene matches. The CDR3 is 16 amino acids. Germline CDR1 is SGHTS and CDR2 is YDEGEE. Here the CDR3 reads CASSPLDRGGTDTQYF. DNA of the CDR3: TGTGCCAGCAGCCCTCTTGACAGGGGCGGGACAGATACGCAGTATTTT.

J is TRBJ2-1 and V is TRBV7-2, with 9 bases aligning to TRBD2. The germline V gene encodes CDR1 SGHTA and CDR2 FQGNSA. V trimming: 5 bases; J trimming: 3 bases; junction bases outside the gene matches: 5. This CDR3 region has 15 residues. The CDR3 spells CASSQLAGRYNEQFF. In DNA, the CDR3 is TGTGCCAGCAGCCAGCTAGCGGGACGCTACAATGAGCAGTTCTTC.

This chain connects TRBV7-6 to TRBJ2-7; tentative D call: TRBD1 (6 bases). Germline loops: CDR1 SGHVS, CDR2 FNYEAQ. V lost 4 bases and J lost 1, with 17 bases in between. This CDR3 region has 16 residues. CDR3 residues: CASSSGPRGQSYEQYF. The CDR3 DNA is TGTGCCAGCAGCTCAGGGCCCAGGGGCCAGTCCTACGAGCAGTACTTC.

This chain joins TRBV11-3 and TRBJ2-5, with TRBD1 identical over 10 bases. This CDR3 has 16 amino acids. V gave up 4 bases and J gave up 5 bases; unmatched junction bases: 10. Per the germline V gene, CDR1 is SGHNT and CDR2 is YENEEA. The CDR3 is CASSSIRDRGFETQYF. The DNA of the CDR3 is TGTGCCAGCAGCTCAATCCGGGACAGGGGTTTTGAGACCCAGTACTTC.

The rearrangement joins TRBV4-1 to TRBJ1-1; D is unclear. V dropped 1 base and J dropped 5 bases, with 14 bases sitting between them. The germline V gene encodes CDR1 MGHRA and CDR2 YSYEKL. The CDR3 is made up of 15 amino acids. CDR3 sequence (DNA): TGCGCCAGCAGCCAAGTCAGTCGTTCGGGGACTGAAGCTTTCTTT. Translating it yields CASSQVSRSGTEAFF.

The chain has TRBV9 and TRBJ1-4, with a possible D match to TRBD1 (5 bases). Trimming took off 2 bases at V and 1 base at J, with 6 bases between the two ends. The CDR3 has 14 amino acids. Germline CDR1 SGDLS, CDR2 YYNGEE. CDR3 amino acids: CASSVGGTNEKLFF. CDR3 DNA sequence: TGTGCCAGCAGCGTCGGGGGAACTAATGAAAAACTGTTTTTT.

This clone appeared a single time. This chain uses TRBV4-2 with TRBJ1-4, with D unclear. Trimming cost V 5 bases and J 7 bases, with 8 bases left between them. The CDR3 runs to 12 residues. Per the germline V gene, CDR1 is LGHNA and CDR2 is YNFKEQ. This CDR3 reads CASSATSEKLFF. The CDR3 DNA sequence: TGTGCCAGCAGCGCAACGAGTGAAAAACTGTTTTTT.

The rearrangement joins TRBV11-2 to TRBJ2-7; D ambiguous. Per germline, CDR1 SGHAT and CDR2 FQNNGV. The CDR3 has 12 residues. Trimming removed 1 base at V and 9 bases at J, with 10 bases between. The DNA of the CDR3 is TGTGCCAGCAGCTTAGCACGGACGGGGCAGTACTTC. Translated: CASSLARTGQYF.